Shown below are 9 T cell receptor beta chains from a single sample sequenced in a study of cytomegalovirus exposure and HLA in healthy donors. The PCR made use of 60 Vbeta and 13 Jbeta primers. Repertoires were generated with immunoSEQ multiplex PCR, while TCRdb's copy carries only in-frame clones and drops some. The table has more than 95,000 clones, roughly 77% seen once. Sequencing input: PBMCs. Source of these receptors: a man younger than 35 in good health and CMV-seronegative.

The V call is TRBV12-5, the J call TRBJ2-2, with D perhaps TRBD2 (6 bases). The V gene's germline CDR1 is LGHNT and CDR2 FRNRAP. The CDR3 covers 15 residues. V was clipped by 6 bases and J by 4 bases, with 15 bases between them. This CDR3 reads CASGRSTSFTGELFF. Written as DNA, the CDR3 is TGTGCTAGTGGCCGTTCGACTAGTTTCACCGGGGAGCTGTTTTTT.

The chain joins TRBV4-2 to TRBJ2-2; 12 bases are shared with TRBD2. The CDR3 loop spans 18 amino acids. J gave up 8 bases and V 3 bases, and 13 bases lay outside the gene matches. Germline V lookup: CDR1 LGHNA, CDR2 YNFKEQ. CDR3 nucleotide sequence: TGTGCCAGCAGCCAGGCTAGCGGGGGGGCCGTAGTAGCTGGGGAGCTGTTTTTT. Translated, it gives CASSQASGGAVVAGELFF.

This clone was seen more than once but under ten times. The chain recombines TRBV29-1 with TRBJ1-5; perhaps TRBD1 as D (5 bases). This CDR3 is built from 11 residues. In germline, CDR1 is SQVTM, CDR2 ANQGSEA. Trimming stripped 6 bases from V and 11 bases from J, with 14 bases between. CDR3 loop: CSVGTGRSQHF. The CDR3 region has the DNA TGCAGCGTGGGAACAGGACGGTCCCAGCATTTT.

The count of this clone is one. The genes are TRBV7-2 and TRBJ2-3; D is perhaps TRBD2 (6 bases). The germline V gene has CDR1 SGHTA and CDR2 FQGNSA. The CDR3 extends over 17 amino acids. V lost 0 bases to trimming and J lost 2 bases, with 15 bases between them. CDR3 bases: TGTGCCAGCAGCTTAGCGATTCGGGCGGGAACCACAGATACGCAGTATTTT. It translates to CASSLAIRAGTTDTQYF.

The chain links TRBV9 to TRBJ1-3; 7 positions agree with TRBD1. Germline V gene lookup returns CDR1 SGDLS and CDR2 YYNGEE. J gave up 7 bases and V 3 bases, and 7 bases lay outside the gene matches. CDR3 length: 14 residues. CDR3: CASSETGKGNTIYF. The CDR3 region has the DNA TGTGCCAGCAGCGAGACAGGGAAAGGGAACACCATATATTTT.

The V call is TRBV27, the J call TRBJ2-2; TRBD2 matches 11 bases. CDR3 size: 17 residues. Germline assignment: CDR1 MNHEY and CDR2 SMNVEV (reference sequence). Germline trimming cut 7 bases from V and 0 bases from J; bases unmatched to any gene: 7. CDR3 nucleotides: TGTGCCAGCACCGTACTAGCGGGGGTCCCGAACACCGGGGAGCTGTTTTTT. It yields the protein CASTVLAGVPNTGELFF.

The chain recombines TRBV19 with TRBJ2-5, with D possibly TRBD1 on 6 matching bases. Germline CDR1 is LNHDA and CDR2 is SQIVND (reference sequence). V gave up 4 bases and J gave up 1 base, with 13 bases separating them. The CDR3 runs to 15 residues. CDR3 residues: CASSRTGTLQETQYF. The CDR3 region has the DNA TGTGCCAGTAGTAGAACCGGGACACTCCAAGAGACCCAGTACTTC.

This chain uses TRBV29-1 with TRBJ2-6; D gene ambiguous. The CDR3 loop spans 14 amino acids. Germline lookup yields CDR1 SQVTM and CDR2 ANQGSEA. The ends were cut back, 7 bases at V and 4 bases at J, with 14 bases in the middle. The CDR3 reads CSARRHSGANVLTF. The DNA for the CDR3 is TGCAGCGCTCGCAGGCATTCCGGGGCCAACGTCCTGACTTTC.

The chain links TRBV5-1 to TRBJ2-7, with D possibly being TRBD1 (6 bases). Deletions cut 6 bases from V and 4 bases from J, with 20 bases between. This CDR3 comprises 15 residues. Germline CDR1 SGHRS, CDR2 YFSETQ. CDR3 residues: CASTRGTSNSYEQYF. The DNA of the CDR3 is TGCGCCAGCACCAGAGGGACATCGAATTCTTACGAGCAGTACTTC.